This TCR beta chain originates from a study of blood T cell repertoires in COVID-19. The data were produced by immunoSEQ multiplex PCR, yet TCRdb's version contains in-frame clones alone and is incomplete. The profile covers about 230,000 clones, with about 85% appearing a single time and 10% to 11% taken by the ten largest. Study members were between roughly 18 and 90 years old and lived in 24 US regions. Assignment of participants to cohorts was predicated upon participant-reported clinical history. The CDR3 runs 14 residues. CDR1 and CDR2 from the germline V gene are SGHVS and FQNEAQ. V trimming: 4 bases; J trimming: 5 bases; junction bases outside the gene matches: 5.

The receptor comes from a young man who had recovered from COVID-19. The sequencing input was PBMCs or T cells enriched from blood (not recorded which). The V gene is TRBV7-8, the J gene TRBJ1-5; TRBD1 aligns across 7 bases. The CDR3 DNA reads TGTGCCAGCAGCTCCCGGGACAGCCATCAGCCCCAGCATTTT. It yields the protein CASSSRDSHQPQHF.